Listed below are T cell receptor beta chains from one sample, sequenced in a study of T cell clusters in autoimmune cytopenias. TCRdb reanalyzed the multiplex PCR reads, giving one entry per CDR3 protein sequence and no DNA. Its table lists under 8,000 distinct CDR3 sequences. This sample also belongs to another study, concerning T cell repertoires in aging, cancer and after chemotherapy.

Sequencing was performed on peripheral blood. The receptor source for this set is a human donor in good health. The CDR3 runs from the conserved cysteine through the conserved F or W. Part of the rows lack a size; the others show once, few, many or a class for expanded clones.

J	size	V	CDR3
TRBJ2-7	NA	TRBV5-4	CASSEGTGPTYEQYF
TRBJ2-2	medium-sized	TRBV6-5	CASSYQAANTGELFF
TRBJ2-5	medium-sized	TRBV19	CASSPGTDQETQYF
TRBJ2-5	medium-sized	TRBV27	CASSLGLLQTQYF
TRBJ2-3	medium-sized	TRBV6-5	CASSKLPRDPTDTQYF
TRBJ2-3	medium-sized	TRBV10-3	CATGGAVSTDTQYF
TRBJ2-5	NA	TRBV18	CASSAGQGETQYF
TRBJ2-1	medium-sized	TRBV27	CASSSPGTSGGYNEQFF
TRBJ2-2	NA	TRBV5-4	CASSSDPTGELFF
TRBJ2-5	NA	TRBV20-1	CSARGTGDQETQYF
TRBJ2-7	NA	TRBV6-1	CASSYSRVGNYEQYF
TRBJ2-3	NA	TRBV27	CASSPGLGGDTQYF
TRBJ1-6	NA	TRBV5-6	CASSLGGVGSPLHF
TRBJ1-2	NA	TRBV6-5	CASKTPYYGYTF
TRBJ1-1	NA	TRBV11-2	CASSQNPGGNTEAFF
TRBJ2-7	medium-sized	TRBV5-6	CASSLTSGVYEQYF
TRBJ1-4	NA	TRBV7-6	CASSLVAGPEKLFF
TRBJ2-3	NA	TRBV6-4	CASSDGGGADTQYF
TRBJ1-2	NA	TRBV5-3	CARSSGAHSDNYGYTF
TRBJ1-2	medium-sized	TRBV29-1	CSVDEGRGLGGYTF
TRBJ1-6	NA	TRBV19	CASSIAAGWNSPLHF
TRBJ2-7	medium-sized	TRBV19	CASKPNDREAYEQYF
TRBJ2-7	NA	TRBV5-4	CASSWGGRSYEQYF
TRBJ2-2	NA	TRBV24-1	CATSQKEGLTNTGELFF
TRBJ2-3	medium-sized	TRBV29-1	CNLRDKGGDTQYF
TRBJ1-6	medium-sized	TRBV5-6	CASSVYRDRRGSPLHF
TRBJ1-1	NA	TRBV12-3/TRBV12-4	CASSLFGLSNTEAFF
TRBJ2-2	NA	TRBV6-1	CASRGPGQGESGGELFF
TRBJ1-2	NA	TRBV15	CATSRGGGQGYTF
TRBJ1-2	NA	TRBV19	CASSRQGQGNYGYTF
TRBJ2-1	medium-sized	TRBV5-6	CASSTEPSGLNNEQFF
TRBJ2-2	NA	TRBV18	CASSPSQESAGELFF
TRBJ2-3	medium-sized	TRBV18	CASSTTGAGGSTDTQYF
TRBJ1-1	NA	TRBV6-4	CASSENREGTEAFF
TRBJ2-7	NA	TRBV7-6	CASSPYLDRYEQYF
TRBJ2-3	NA	TRBV4-3	CASSQDRGDTQYF
TRBJ2-3	NA	TRBV6-2/TRBV6-3	CASSPDRGGTDTQYF
TRBJ2-1	NA	TRBV6-6	CAGTPGVGARGSTYNEQFF
TRBJ1-6	NA	TRBV5-4	CASSLEADSPLHF
TRBJ2-1	NA	TRBV6-4	CASSPGLHNEQFF
TRBJ2-6	hyperexpanded	TRBV7-6	CASSLEGGSGANVLTF